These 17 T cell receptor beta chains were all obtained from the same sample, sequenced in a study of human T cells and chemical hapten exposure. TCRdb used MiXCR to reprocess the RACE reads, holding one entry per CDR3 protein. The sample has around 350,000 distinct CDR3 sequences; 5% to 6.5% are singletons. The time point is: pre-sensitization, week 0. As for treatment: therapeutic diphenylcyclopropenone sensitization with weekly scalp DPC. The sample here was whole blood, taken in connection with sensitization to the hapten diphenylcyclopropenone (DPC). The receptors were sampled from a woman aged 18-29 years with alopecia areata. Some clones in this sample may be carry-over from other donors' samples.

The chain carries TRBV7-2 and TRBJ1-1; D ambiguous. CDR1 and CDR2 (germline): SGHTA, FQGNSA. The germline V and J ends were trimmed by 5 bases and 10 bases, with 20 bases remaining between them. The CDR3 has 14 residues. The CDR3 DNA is TGTGCCAGCAGCGGAAATAGTCGGCCCGTAACAGCTTTCTTT. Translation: CASSGNSRPVTAFF.

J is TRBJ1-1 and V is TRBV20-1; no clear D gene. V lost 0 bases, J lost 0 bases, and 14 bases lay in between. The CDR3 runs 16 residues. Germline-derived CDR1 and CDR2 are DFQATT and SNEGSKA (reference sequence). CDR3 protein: CSARDRKVNMNTEAFF. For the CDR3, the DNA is TGCAGTGCTAGAGATCGAAAGGTAAACATGAACACTGAAGCTTTCTTT.

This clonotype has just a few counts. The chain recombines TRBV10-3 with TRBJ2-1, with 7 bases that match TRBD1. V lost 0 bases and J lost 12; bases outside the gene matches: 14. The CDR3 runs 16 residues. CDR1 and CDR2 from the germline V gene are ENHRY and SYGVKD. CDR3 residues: CAISESETGVFEGQFF. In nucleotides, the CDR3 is TGTGCCATCAGTGAGTCGGAAACAGGGGTGTTTGAGGGGCAGTTCTTC.

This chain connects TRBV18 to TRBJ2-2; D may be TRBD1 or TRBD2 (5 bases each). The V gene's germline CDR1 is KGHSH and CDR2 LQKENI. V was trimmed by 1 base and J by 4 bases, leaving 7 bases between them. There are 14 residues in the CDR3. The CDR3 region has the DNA TGTGCCAGCTCACCACGGGACCTCACCGGGGAGCTGTTTTTT. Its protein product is CASSPRDLTGELFF.

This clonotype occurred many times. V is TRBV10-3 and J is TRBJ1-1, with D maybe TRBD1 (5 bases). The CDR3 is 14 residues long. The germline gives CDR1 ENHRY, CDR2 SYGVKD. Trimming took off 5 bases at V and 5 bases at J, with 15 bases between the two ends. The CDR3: CAISPRGTDTEAFF. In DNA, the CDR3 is TGTGCCATCAGTCCACGAGGGACGGATACTGAAGCTTTCTTT.

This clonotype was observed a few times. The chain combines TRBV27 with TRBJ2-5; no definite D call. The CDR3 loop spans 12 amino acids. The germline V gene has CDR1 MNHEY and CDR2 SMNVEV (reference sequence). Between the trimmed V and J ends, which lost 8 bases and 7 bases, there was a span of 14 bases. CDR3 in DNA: TGTGCCAGCCGAGTAGACCCCTGGACCCAGTACTTC. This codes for CASRVDPWTQYF.

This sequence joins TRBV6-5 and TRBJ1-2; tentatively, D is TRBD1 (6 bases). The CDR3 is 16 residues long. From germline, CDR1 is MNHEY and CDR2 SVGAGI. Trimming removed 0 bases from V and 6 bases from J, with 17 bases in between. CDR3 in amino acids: CASSYSRDRGADGYTF. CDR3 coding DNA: TGTGCCAGCAGTTACTCGAGGGACCGGGGGGCTGATGGCTACACCTTC.

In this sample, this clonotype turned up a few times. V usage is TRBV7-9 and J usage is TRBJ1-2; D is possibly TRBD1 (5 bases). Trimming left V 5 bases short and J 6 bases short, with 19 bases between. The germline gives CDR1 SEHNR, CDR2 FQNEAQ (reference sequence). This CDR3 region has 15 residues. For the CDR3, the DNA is TGTGCCAGCAGCCCTCCTGCTTCGGGGGTTGATGGCTACACCTTC. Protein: CASSPPASGVDGYTF.

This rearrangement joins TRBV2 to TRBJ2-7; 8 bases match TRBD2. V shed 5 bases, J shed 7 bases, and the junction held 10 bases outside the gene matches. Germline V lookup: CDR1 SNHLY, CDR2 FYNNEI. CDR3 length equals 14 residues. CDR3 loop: CASSLGGGPGEQYF. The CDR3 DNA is TGTGCCAGCAGTCTAGGCGGGGGGCCCGGAGAGCAGTACTTC.

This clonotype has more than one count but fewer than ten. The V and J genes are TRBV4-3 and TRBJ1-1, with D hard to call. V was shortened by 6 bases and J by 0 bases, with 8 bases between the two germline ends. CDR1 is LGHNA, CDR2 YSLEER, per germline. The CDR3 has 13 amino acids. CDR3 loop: CASRRFVNTEAFF. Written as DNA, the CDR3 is TGCGCCAGCAGGAGGTTCGTGAACACTGAAGCTTTCTTT.

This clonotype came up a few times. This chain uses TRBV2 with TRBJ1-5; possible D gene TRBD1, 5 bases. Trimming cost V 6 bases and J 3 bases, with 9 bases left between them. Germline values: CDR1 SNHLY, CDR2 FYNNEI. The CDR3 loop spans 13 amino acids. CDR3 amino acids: CASRQATNQPQHF. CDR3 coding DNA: TGTGCCAGCAGACAGGCTACCAATCAGCCCCAGCATTTT.

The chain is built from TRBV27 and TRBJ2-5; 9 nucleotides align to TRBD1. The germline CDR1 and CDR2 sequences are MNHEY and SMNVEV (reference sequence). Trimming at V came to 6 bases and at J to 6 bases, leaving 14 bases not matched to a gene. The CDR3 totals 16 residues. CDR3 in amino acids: CASSPSGTGLTKTQYF. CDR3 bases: TGTGCCAGCAGCCCTTCGGGGACAGGGTTAACGAAGACCCAGTACTTC.

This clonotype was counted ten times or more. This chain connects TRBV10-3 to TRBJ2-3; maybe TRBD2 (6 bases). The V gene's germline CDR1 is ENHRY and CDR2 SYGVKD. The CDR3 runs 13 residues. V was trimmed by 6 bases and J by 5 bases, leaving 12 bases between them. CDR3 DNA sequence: TGTGCCATCAGCTCCAGAGCGGGAGATACGCAGTATTTT. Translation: CAISSRAGDTQYF.

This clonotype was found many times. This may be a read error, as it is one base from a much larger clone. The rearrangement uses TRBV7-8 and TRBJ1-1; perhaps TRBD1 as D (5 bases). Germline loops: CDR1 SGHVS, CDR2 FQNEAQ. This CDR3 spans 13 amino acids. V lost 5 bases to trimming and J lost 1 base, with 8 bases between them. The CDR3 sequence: CASSATANTEAFF. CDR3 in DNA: TGTGCCAGCAGCGCGACAGCGAACACTGAAGCTTTCTTT.

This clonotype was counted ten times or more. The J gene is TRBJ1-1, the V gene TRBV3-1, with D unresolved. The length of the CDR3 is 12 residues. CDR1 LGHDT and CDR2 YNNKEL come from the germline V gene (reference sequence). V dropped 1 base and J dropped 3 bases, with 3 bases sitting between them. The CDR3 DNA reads TGTGCCAGCAGCCAAGCTGACACTGAAGCTTTCTTT. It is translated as CASSQADTEAFF.

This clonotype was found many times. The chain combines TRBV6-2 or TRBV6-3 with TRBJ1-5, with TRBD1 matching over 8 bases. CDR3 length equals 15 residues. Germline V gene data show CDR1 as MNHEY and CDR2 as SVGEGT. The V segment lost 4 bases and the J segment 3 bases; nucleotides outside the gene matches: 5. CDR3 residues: CASSSGTGINQPQHF. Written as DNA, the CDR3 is TGTGCCAGCAGTTCCGGGACAGGCATCAATCAGCCCCAGCATTTT.

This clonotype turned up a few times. Here the CDR3 reads CASGVSSYNSPLHF. CDR3 in DNA: TGTGCCAGCGGTGTAAGCTCCTATAATTCACCCCTCCACTTT. The J gene is TRBJ1-6, the V gene TRBV7-9; unclear D gene. Deletions cut 8 bases from V and 0 bases from J, with 8 bases between. This CDR3 region has 14 residues. Germline V gene data show CDR1 as SEHNR and CDR2 as FQNEAQ (reference sequence). The full variable domain, in which reference TRBV7-9 and TRBJ1-6 provide the parts outside the CDR3, is DTGVSQNPRHKITKRGQNVTFRCDPISEHNRLYWYRQTLGQGPEFLTYFQNEAQLEKSRLLSDRFSAERPKGSFSTLEIQRTEQGDSAMYLCASGVSSYNSPLHFGNGTRLTVT.